The T cell receptor (beta chain) described here comes from a study of T cells after yellow fever vaccination. Across the whole study: Each low-cell-number fraction was prepared by means of SMART-Seq v4 Ultra Low Input.

Points from the study as a whole: Clonotype sharing between CD4 and CD8 compartments was small. Post-booster repertoires again held most primary-vaccination clones (approximately 96% CD4, over 80% CD8).

On this clonotype itself: What it binds is not known.

For TCR, cDNA came from 5'RACE template switching, which added a universal primer site and UMIs. TCRdb ran MiXCR on the 5' RACE reads and lists one entry per CDR3 protein. The repertoire holds some 220,000 distinct CDR3 sequences, less than 3.5% seen once, with approximately 3% in the top ten. Sequencing used CD4+ T cells sorted from PBMCs, obtained 10 days after the yellow fever booster vaccination. The TCR originated in a man between 18 and 29 years old who received the YFV17D yellow fever vaccine.

CDR3 region: CASMKAGGLNTQYF. DNA for the CDR3: TGCGCCAGCATGAAGGCGGGGGGGCTGAATACGCAGTATTTT. The chain couples TRBV10-2 to TRBJ2-3, with 9 positions matching TRBD2. CDR1 and CDR2 (germline): WSHSY, SAAADI. This CDR3 comprises 14 residues. Trimming cost V 7 bases and J 7 bases; bases outside gene matches: 9.